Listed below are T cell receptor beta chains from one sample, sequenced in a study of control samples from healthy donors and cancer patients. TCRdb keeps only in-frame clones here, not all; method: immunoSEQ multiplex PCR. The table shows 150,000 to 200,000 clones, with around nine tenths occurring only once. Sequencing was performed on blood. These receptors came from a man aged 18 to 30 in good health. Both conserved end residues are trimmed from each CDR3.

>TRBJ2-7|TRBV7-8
ASSGSYEQY
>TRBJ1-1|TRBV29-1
SVGEGDTEAF
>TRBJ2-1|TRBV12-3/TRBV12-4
ASSGAVINEQF
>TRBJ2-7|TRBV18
ASSGTGNEQY
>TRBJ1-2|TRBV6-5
ASSYSSTGKSGYT
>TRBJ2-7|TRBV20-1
SASATGGDSYEQY
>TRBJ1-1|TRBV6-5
ASGEQWVVATEAF
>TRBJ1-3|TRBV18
ASRQPGSDGNTIY
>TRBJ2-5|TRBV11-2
ASSWGGETQY
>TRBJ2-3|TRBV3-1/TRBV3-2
ASSQEVGAANTDTQY
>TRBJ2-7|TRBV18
ASSPPGVAYEQY
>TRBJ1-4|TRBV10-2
ASSDRGLDEKLF
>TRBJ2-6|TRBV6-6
ASSHTGTGKTGANVLT
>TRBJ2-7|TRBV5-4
ASSNTGLGDYEQY
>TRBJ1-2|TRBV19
ASTRGTGRVNYGYT
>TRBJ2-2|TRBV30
AWTADSYTGELF
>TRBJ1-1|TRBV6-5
ASSLTGGMNTEAF
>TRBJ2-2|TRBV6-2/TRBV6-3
ASNPAGQGGTGELF
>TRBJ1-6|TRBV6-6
ASSYPDRARVLH
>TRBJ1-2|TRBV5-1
ASTPITGNYGYT
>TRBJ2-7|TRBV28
ASSVMGPYEQY
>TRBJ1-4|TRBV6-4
ASSDRGLNEKLF
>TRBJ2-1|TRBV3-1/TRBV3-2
ASSQRERRSYNEQF
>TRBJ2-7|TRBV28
ASSALRGNRYEQY
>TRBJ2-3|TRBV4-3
ASSQTDTQY
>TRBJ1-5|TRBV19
ASGRQMYSNQPQH